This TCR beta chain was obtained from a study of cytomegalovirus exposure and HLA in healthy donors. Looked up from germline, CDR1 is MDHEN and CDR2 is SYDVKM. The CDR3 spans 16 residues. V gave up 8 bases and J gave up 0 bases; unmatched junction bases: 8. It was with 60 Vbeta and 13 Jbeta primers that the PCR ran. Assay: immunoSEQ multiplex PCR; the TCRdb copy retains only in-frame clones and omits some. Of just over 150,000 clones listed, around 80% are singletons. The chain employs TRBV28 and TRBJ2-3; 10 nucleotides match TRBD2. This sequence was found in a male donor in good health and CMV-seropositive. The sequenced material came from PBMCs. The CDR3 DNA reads TGTGCCAGCTTACTAGCGGGATGGGAGAGCACAGATACGCAGTATTTT. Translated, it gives CASLLAGWESTDTQYF.